These T cell receptor beta chains were read from a single sample in a study of T cells in Graves' hyperthyroidism and ophthalmopathy. TCRdb called the multiplex PCR reads again in MiXCR, with one record for every CDR3 protein. Altogether approximately 330,000 distinct CDR3 sequences are present, around a sixth being singletons, with the ten largest covering about half. Specimen: blood. The receptors here all came from a woman aged 45-65 years with Graves' hyperthyroidism. The CDR3 runs from the conserved cysteine through the conserved F or W. D genes are given only for firm matches. Size tells how often a clone was seen (once, few, many) or the class of an expanded clone, and some rows leave it out.

j_gene,abundance,v_gene,d_gene,CDR3nt,CDR3aa
TRBJ1-1,many,TRBV3-1,NA,TGTGCCAGCAGCCATACAGGCATGAACACTGAAGCTTTCTTT,CASSHTGMNTEAFF
TRBJ2-5,NA,TRBV7-8,NA,TGTGCCAGCAGCTTAAGCCAGGGGCTCCAAGAGACCCAGTACTTC,CASSLSQGLQETQYF
TRBJ1-1,many,TRBV20-1,NA,TGCAGTGCCACCCAGGGGTTAGGCACTGAAGCTTTCTTT,CSATQGLGTEAFF
TRBJ1-1,NA,TRBV5-1,TRBD1,TGCGCCAGCAGAACGGACAGGGGGATGAACACTGAAGCTTTCTTT,CASRTDRGMNTEAFF
TRBJ2-1,many,TRBV7-9,NA,TGTGCCAGCAGCTTACAAGGTTCAGGGCGGAAGAATGAGCAGTTCTTC,CASSLQGSGRKNEQFF
TRBJ2-3,many,TRBV11-2,NA,TGTGCCAGCAGCTTAGGATCTCCCTATAACACAGATACGCAGTATTTT,CASSLGSPYNTDTQYF
TRBJ1-4,NA,TRBV6-1,NA,TGTGCCAGCACAAAAGGGGGGAGAAACGGTGAAAAACTGTTTTTT,CASTKGGRNGEKLFF
TRBJ2-7,NA,TRBV25-1,NA,TGTGCCAGCAGTGAAGGGAGGCAGTACTTC,CASSEGRQYF
TRBJ2-7,few,TRBV29-1,NA,TGCAGCGTTGTATGGGACGGTTCCTACGAGCAGTACTTC,CSVVWDGSYEQYF
TRBJ1-2,many,TRBV30,NA,TGTGCCTGGAGGTCCCCGGATGGCTACACCTTC,CAWRSPDGYTF
TRBJ1-5,NA,TRBV28,TRBD1,TGTGCCAGCAGTATGACAGGGACGCAGCCCCAGCATTTT,CASSMTGTQPQHF
TRBJ2-1,many,TRBV6-1,TRBD2,TGTGCCAGCAGTGGCTCGTTGGCTAGCGGGGGCCCTTACAATGAGCAGTTCTTC,CASSGSLASGGPYNEQFF
TRBJ2-5,many,TRBV6-1,NA,TGTGCCAGCAGTCCTCTCCGTAGGCTGTACCAAGAGACCCAGTACTTC,CASSPLRRLYQETQYF
TRBJ1-4,many,TRBV30,TRBD1,TGTGCCTGGAGTTCGGGACAGACAACTAATGAAAAACTGTTTTTT,CAWSSGQTTNEKLFF
TRBJ2-1,NA,TRBV7-9,TRBD2,TGTGCCAGCAGCTTAGACCTTAGCGGGGGGGCCGGTGACAATGAGCAGTTCTTC,CASSLDLSGGAGDNEQFF
TRBJ1-2,NA,TRBV7-8,NA,TGTGCCAGCAGCTTATTATCCTCTATCGGCTACACCTTC,CASSLLSSIGYTF
TRBJ1-2,many,TRBV6-1,TRBD1,TGTGCCAGCAGTGAAGACGGACAGGGACCTTGGGGCTACACCTTC,CASSEDGQGPWGYTF
TRBJ1-2,few,TRBV6-1,NA,TGTGCCAGCATGGAACCGGGACACCGGTTGAGGGGCTACACCTTC,CASMEPGHRLRGYTF
TRBJ2-5,NA,TRBV7-7,NA,TGTGCTAGCAGCCCCCGGGCCGGAAGAGTCCAAGAGACCCAGTACTTC,CASSPRAGRVQETQYF
TRBJ2-1,NA,TRBV5-1,NA,TGCGCCAGCAGTACGGCGTACGAGCAGTTCTTC,CASSTAYEQFF
TRBJ1-6,few,TRBV3-1,NA,TGTGCCAGCAGTCAAGGGGCTAATTCACCCCTCCACTTT,CASSQGANSPLHF
TRBJ1-2,NA,TRBV6-1,TRBD1,TGTGCCAGCAGGACGGGACAGGTAGGAGGCTACACCTTC,CASRTGQVGGYTF
TRBJ1-4,NA,TRBV27,TRBD1,TGTGCCAGCAGACGGACAGGATTTAATGAAAAACTGTTTTTT,CASRRTGFNEKLFF
TRBJ1-6,many,TRBV2,NA,TGTGCCAGCACCCCGGCGGGAGAACCGGATTCTGCACCCCTCCACTTT,CASTPAGEPDSAPLHF
TRBJ1-2,NA,TRBV6-1,NA,TGTGCCAGCGTGGGAGCCTATGGCTACACCTTC,CASVGAYGYTF
TRBJ2-7,few,TRBV20-1,TRBD2,TGCAGTGCTAGAGATGTGCCGAGCGGGAGAGTCGGGCAGTACTTC,CSARDVPSGRVGQYF
TRBJ1-2,few,TRBV18,NA,TGTGCCAGCTCACCACCGGGGACCACTTCAGGCTACACCTTC,CASSPPGTTSGYTF
TRBJ1-6,NA,TRBV3-1,NA,TGTGCCAGCAGCCAAGGTGCCGGTGGACCCAATTCACCCCTCCACTTT,CASSQGAGGPNSPLHF
TRBJ2-3,NA,TRBV7-9,NA,TGTACCATAATCCCGGGGACCACAGATACGCAGTATTTT,CTIIPGTTDTQYF
TRBJ1-6,few,TRBV10-3,NA,TGTGCCATCAGGGAAAGGGAGGGGGGGACACCCCTCCACTTT,CAIREREGGTPLHF
TRBJ1-3,NA,TRBV4-2,NA,TGTGCCAGCAGCCAAGATCTTGAAGTCTCTGGAAACACCATATATTTT,CASSQDLEVSGNTIYF
TRBJ1-2,few,TRBV12-3/TRBV12-4,NA,TGTGCCAGCAGTTGGTCATTAGGGAACTATGGCTACACCTTC,CASSWSLGNYGYTF
TRBJ2-2,many,TRBV20-1,TRBD2,TGCAGTGCTAGGGATCGCGGGAGTCCGATCGGGGAGCTGTTTTTT,CSARDRGSPIGELFF
TRBJ1-3,NA,TRBV11-2,TRBD1,TGTGCCAGCAGCTTAGACCCGGGACAGTTGGCTGGAAACACCATATATTTT,CASSLDPGQLAGNTIYF
TRBJ2-5,many,TRBV20-1,NA,TGCAGTGCCCAAAACGGGTACCAAGAGACCCAGTACTTC,CSAQNGYQETQYF
TRBJ2-1,many,TRBV5-1,TRBD2,TGCGCCAGCCGCTCCCTCCAAGGACTAGCGGGAATGGAGCAGTTCTTC,CASRSLQGLAGMEQFF
TRBJ1-6,NA,TRBV6-5,NA,TGTGCCAGCAGTTCCGGACGGAGCTCCTATAATTCACCCCTCCACTTT,CASSSGRSSYNSPLHF
TRBJ2-1,many,TRBV2,NA,TGTGCCTCACTACGGGGGATCGATGAGCAGTTCTTC,CASLRGIDEQFF
TRBJ1-2,many,TRBV2,TRBD1,TGTGCCAGCAGTCGGGACAGGGATGTTGGCTACACCTTC,CASSRDRDVGYTF
TRBJ1-1,NA,TRBV2,NA,TGTGCCATCAAGGATCCGGCTGCCAAAGCTTTCTTT,CAIKDPAAKAFF
TRBJ1-2,NA,TRBV6-5,NA,TGTGCCAGCAGTTACCCAGGGGACAACTATGGCTACACCTTC,CASSYPGDNYGYTF
TRBJ2-1,many,TRBV6-1,TRBD2,TGTGCCAGCAGTCCGACTAGCGGGGGGGTCTATGAGCAGTTCTTC,CASSPTSGGVYEQFF
TRBJ1-2,many,TRBV27,NA,TGTGCCAGCAGTCCCCAGCCTACCCATAACTATGGCTACACCTTC,CASSPQPTHNYGYTF
TRBJ1-5,many,TRBV27,NA,TGTGCCAGCAGTTTAATTGGGGATCATCAGCCCCAGCATTTT,CASSLIGDHQPQHF
TRBJ1-1,many,TRBV20-1,NA,TGCAGTGCACCTAGGGAAACTGAAGCTTTCTTT,CSAPRETEAFF